The 10 T cell receptor beta chains below all came from one sample that was sequenced in a study of cytomegalovirus exposure and HLA in healthy donors. Vbeta (60) and Jbeta (13) primers were used in the PCR. Sequencing used immunoSEQ multiplex PCR; TCRdb keeps in-frame clones, though not all of them. Seen here are 130,000 to 150,000 clones, around 84% observed once, and the top ten hold over 2%. Sequencing was done on a sample of PBMCs. The origin of the receptors is a boy younger than 10 in good health and CMV-seronegative.

This clone appeared once. Compared with germline, one end of the junction differs, possibly owing to a read error. Other DNA sequences in the sample encode the same CDR3. V and J are TRBV6-1 and TRBJ2-5, with 10 nucleotides matching TRBD2. The CDR3 is 15 amino acids. Germline CDR1 MNHNS, CDR2 SASEGT. The CDR3 spells CASIFTSGVQETQYF. Written as DNA, the CDR3 is TGCGCCAGCATTTTCACTAGCGGGGTCCAAGAGACCCAGTACTTC.

The genes are TRBV28 and TRBJ1-2, with D tentatively TRBD1 (6 bases). In germline, CDR1 is MDHEN, CDR2 SYDVKM. V gave up 7 bases and J gave up 2 bases, with 17 bases separating them. The CDR3 consists of 15 residues. The CDR3 loop is CASISLTRGNYGYTF. In DNA, the CDR3 is TGTGCCAGCATTTCCCTAACCAGGGGCAACTATGGCTACACCTTC.

This clone was counted only a few times. The chain links TRBV10-3 to TRBJ1-2, with 8 bases fitting TRBD1. CDR1 and CDR2 from the germline V gene are ENHRY and SYGVKD. J gave up 4 bases and V 2 bases, and 0 bases lay outside the gene matches. This CDR3 contains 13 residues. This CDR3 reads CAISEGQGYGYTF. CDR3 in DNA: TGTGCCATCAGTGAGGGACAGGGCTATGGCTACACCTTC.

The chain has TRBV9 and TRBJ1-1; D is unresolved. Trimming cost V 3 bases and J 0 bases, with 12 bases left between them. CDR3 length equals 15 residues. CDR1 SGDLS and CDR2 YYNGEE come from the germline V gene. CDR3 loop: CASSAGILVNTEAFF. As DNA, the CDR3 is TGTGCCAGCAGCGCCGGTATTCTAGTGAACACTGAAGCTTTCTTT.

The chain couples TRBV27 to TRBJ2-1; maybe TRBD1 (7 bases). Germline V gene lookup returns CDR1 MNHEY and CDR2 SMNVEV (reference sequence). The CDR3 totals 15 residues. The ends were cut back, 6 bases at V and 3 bases at J, with 15 bases in the middle. Here the CDR3 reads CASRSRGTHYNEQFF. The CDR3 coding sequence is TGTGCCAGCAGGTCCAGGGGGACTCACTACAATGAGCAGTTCTTC.

V usage is TRBV19 and J usage is TRBJ2-5, with 7 bases lining up with TRBD2. Trimming at V came to 3 bases and at J to 7 bases, leaving 5 bases not matched to a gene. Germline lookup yields CDR1 LNHDA and CDR2 SQIVND (reference sequence). The CDR3 extends over 13 amino acids. CDR3 in amino acids: CASSIQRGGTQYF. For the CDR3, the DNA is TGTGCCAGTAGTATTCAGCGGGGTGGGACCCAGTACTTC.

The chain carries TRBV10-3 and TRBJ1-1; the D is unclear. The CDR3 extends over 13 amino acids. Germline V lookup: CDR1 ENHRY, CDR2 SYGVKD. V was clipped by 1 base and J by 1 base, with 4 bases between them. For the CDR3, the DNA is TGTGCCATCAGTGAGTGGCAGAACACTGAAGCTTTCTTT. This codes for CAISEWQNTEAFF.

V gene TRBV5-4 combines with J gene TRBJ1-1; D is unresolved. This CDR3 contains 11 residues. V gave up 3 bases and J gave up 4 bases, with 4 bases separating them. Germline CDR1 is SGHNT and CDR2 is YYREEE (reference sequence). The CDR3 here is CASSSFTEAFF. The CDR3 region has the DNA TGTGCCAGCAGCTCATTCACTGAAGCTTTCTTT.

The chain is built from TRBV7-9 and TRBJ1-1; D ambiguous. CDR3 length equals 16 residues. In germline, CDR1 is SEHNR, CDR2 FQNEAQ (reference sequence). V gave up 5 bases and J gave up 6 bases, with 22 bases separating them. The CDR3 bases are TGTGCCAGCAGCCAAATTCGGACTCTTGAAAGCGCTGAAGCTTTCTTT. Encoded protein: CASSQIRTLESAEAFF. The full variable domain, rest sourced from reference TRBV7-9 and TRBJ1-1, is DTGVSQNPRHKITKRGQNVTFRCDPISEHNRLYWYRQTLGQGPEFLTYFQNEAQLEKSRLLSDRFSAERPKGSFSTLEIQRTEQGDSAMYLCASSQIRTLESAEAFFGQGTRLTVV.

V and J are TRBV6-1 and TRBJ2-2; tentatively, D is TRBD2 (6 bases). This CDR3 comprises 13 residues. The V end was cut by 11 bases, the J end by 0 bases, with 10 bases between. Germline V lookup: CDR1 MNHNS, CDR2 SASEGT. This chain's CDR3 is CAGRGTNTGELFF. The DNA of the CDR3 is TGTGCCGGCCGGGGGACGAACACCGGGGAGCTGTTTTTT.